Presented here are 27 T cell receptor beta chains from one specimen sequenced in a study of a mutant IDH1 vaccine in newly diagnosed glioma. Time point defined: baseline, week 1 (first vaccination visit). Regarding treatment: pre-vaccination baseline after standard-of-care therapy. The repertoire was sequenced with immunoSEQ multiplex PCR; TCRdb's copy has only in-frame clones and lacks some. The table includes 70,000 or so clones, more than 70% detected once. Source: peripheral blood mononuclear cells (PBMCs), taken from a glioma patient treated with radiotherapy, temozolomide or both. These receptors came from a woman aged 18-29 years with glioma. Some clones in this sample may be carry-over from other donors' samples.

V and J are TRBV25-1 and TRBJ2-7; a weak D match, TRBD1 (6 bases). Germline V gene sequence: CDR1 MGHDK, CDR2 SYGVNS. V was pared by 7 bases and J by 0 bases, with 10 bases between. The CDR3 is 13 residues long. Written as DNA, the CDR3 is TGTGCCAGCACAACAGGGAACTCCTACGAGCAGTACTTC. Its translation is CASTTGNSYEQYF.

About this clone itself: Relative to the germline gene, one junction end is altered; a read error may explain this. CDR3 sequence: CASSLEVPGELFF. The CDR3 DNA is TGTGCTAGCAGCTTAGAGGTCCCCGGGGAGCTGTTTTTT. V usage is TRBV7-7 and J usage is TRBJ2-2; D unclear. The CDR3 runs to 13 residues. Germline CDR1 SSHAT, CDR2 FNYEAQ (reference sequence).

This chain connects TRBV27 to TRBJ2-7, with 7 bases that match TRBD1. V trimming: 2 bases; J trimming: 0 bases; junction bases outside the gene matches: 7. The CDR3 spans 16 residues. CDR1 and CDR2 from the germline V gene are MNHEY and SMNVEV (reference sequence). DNA of the CDR3: TGTGCCAGCAGTTTAGGGGCCGGGACAGTCTCCTACGAGCAGTACTTC. Translating it yields CASSLGAGTVSYEQYF.

The V gene is TRBV6-4, the J gene TRBJ2-7; 7 bases are shared with TRBD2. This CDR3 is built from 15 residues. Germline V gene lookup returns CDR1 MRHNA and CDR2 SNTAGT. V trimming: 0 bases; J trimming: 3 bases; junction bases outside the gene matches: 5. For the CDR3, the DNA is TGTGCCAGCAGTGACTCCGCGGGAGAGAGCTACGAGCAGTACTTC. Its translation: CASSDSAGESYEQYF.

This clone is a singleton in its sample. V and J are TRBV14 and TRBJ2-1; no definite D call. The CDR3 contains 13 residues. V shed 1 base and J shed 6 bases, with 7 bases lying between them. CDR1 is SGHDN, CDR2 FVKESK, per germline. CDR3 in amino acids: CASSQGGINEQFF. The CDR3 bases are TGTGCCAGCAGCCAAGGAGGAATCAATGAGCAGTTCTTC.

CDR3 sequence (DNA): TGCAGCGTTGAAGATGTACCGGGGGGTGGCTACACCTTC. This encodes CSVEDVPGGGYTF. The gene calls are TRBV29-1 and TRBJ1-2; tentative D call: TRBD1 (5 bases). The germline gives CDR1 SQVTM, CDR2 ANQGSEA. CDR3 size: 13 residues. Trimming shortened V by 0 bases and J by 7 bases, and 12 bases separated the two germline ends.

The chain has TRBV19 and TRBJ1-1; no reliable D call. Germline CDR1 LNHDA, CDR2 SQIVND (reference sequence). Trimming shortened V by 3 bases and J by 0 bases, and 14 bases separated the two germline ends. CDR3 length: 16 amino acids. The CDR3 sequence: CASSIGELIMNTEAFF. The CDR3 DNA sequence: TGTGCCAGTAGTATCGGGGAGCTCATCATGAACACTGAAGCTTTCTTT.

This clone has only a few counts. The CDR3 protein is CASSFGPGMGSPLHF. DNA for the CDR3: TGTGCCAGCAGCTTCGGCCCAGGAATGGGTTCACCCCTCCACTTT. The rearrangement links TRBV5-6 to TRBJ1-6, with unresolved D. Trimming left V 2 bases short and J 9 bases short, with 15 bases between. The CDR3 totals 15 residues. The germline V gene has CDR1 SGHDT and CDR2 YYEEEE.

The rearrangement uses TRBV5-1 and TRBJ2-2; D is undetermined. CDR3 length equals 14 residues. Trimming stripped 6 bases from V and 4 bases from J, with 13 bases between. Germline V gene data show CDR1 as SGHRS and CDR2 as YFSETQ. CDR3: CASKLEGITGELFF. The DNA for the CDR3 is TGCGCCAGCAAATTGGAAGGGATCACCGGGGAGCTGTTTTTT.

The genes are TRBV7-2 and TRBJ1-2, with 12 bases that match TRBD1. Trimming took 2 bases from V and 2 from J; bases not matched to a gene: 6. The CDR3 contains 17 residues. Germline V lookup: CDR1 SGHTA, CDR2 FQGNSA. The CDR3 region is CASSLTGTGGANYGYTF. The CDR3 bases are TGTGCCAGCAGCTTAACCGGGACAGGGGGCGCGAACTATGGCTACACCTTC.

CDR3 amino acids: CASSGSGSRDEQFF. The CDR3 region has the DNA TGTGCCAGCAGTGGCAGCGGGAGTAGGGATGAGCAGTTCTTC. V usage is TRBV6-1 and J usage is TRBJ2-1; 8 bases are shared with TRBD2. Germline CDR1 reads MNHNS; CDR2 reads SASEGT. V lost 4 bases, J lost 8 bases, and 7 bases stayed unmatched. There are 14 residues in the CDR3.

V and J are TRBV14 and TRBJ2-2; D uncertain. The CDR3 loop spans 14 amino acids. The V and J ends lost 8 bases and 0 bases respectively, with 10 bases between them. The germline V gene encodes CDR1 SGHDN and CDR2 FVKESK. The CDR3 bases are TGTGCCAGCTCTAGGTTCGCGAACACCGGGGAGCTGTTTTTT. Translated: CASSRFANTGELFF.

The chain recombines TRBV19 with TRBJ1-2; 12 bases fit TRBD1. This CDR3 spans 14 amino acids. Germline V gene sequence: CDR1 LNHDA, CDR2 SQIVND (reference sequence). V gave up 7 bases and J gave up 6 bases; unmatched junction bases: 6. The DNA for the CDR3 is TGTGCCAGTATCGGGACAGGGGGCATCAATGGCTACACCTTC. Its translation is CASIGTGGINGYTF.

The gene calls are TRBV5-5 and TRBJ2-7; D gene ambiguous. Between the trimmed V and J ends, which lost 0 bases and 4 bases, there was a span of 8 bases. The CDR3 loop spans 13 amino acids. Germline V gene sequence: CDR1 SGHKS, CDR2 YYEKEE (reference sequence). The CDR3 sequence is CASSLGAGYEQYF. The CDR3, as DNA: TGTGCCAGCAGCTTGGGTGCTGGTTACGAGCAGTACTTC.

V gene TRBV9 combines with J gene TRBJ1-1, with TRBD1 matching 7 bases. The junction had 4 bases not matched to a gene; V was cut back by 7 bases and J by 1 base. Germline CDR1 and CDR2: SGDLS and YYNGEE. This CDR3 comprises 13 residues. CDR3 loop: CASGGTANTEAFF. The CDR3 bases are TGTGCCAGCGGCGGGACAGCGAACACTGAAGCTTTCTTT.

The chain couples TRBV7-8 to TRBJ2-7, with 14 bases fitting TRBD2. The CDR3 contains 18 residues. Germline V CDR1 and CDR2: SGHVS, FQNEAQ. V gave up 3 bases and J gave up 4 bases; unmatched junction bases: 11. CDR3 in amino acids: CASSLVGLAGGWRYEQYF. The CDR3 bases are TGTGCCAGCAGCTTGGTTGGACTAGCGGGAGGATGGCGGTACGAGCAGTACTTC.

The rearrangement joins TRBV9 to TRBJ2-5, with D possibly matching TRBD2 (7 bases). With 2 bases removed from V and 5 bases from J, the gap between germline ends came to 13 bases. Germline CDR1 reads SGDLS; CDR2 reads YYNGEE. The CDR3 consists of 14 residues. The CDR3 here is CASSVGGAYETQYF. DNA of the CDR3: TGTGCCAGCAGCGTGGGGGGGGCATATGAGACCCAGTACTTC.

The gene calls are TRBV6-5 and TRBJ1-2; TRBD1 aligns across 9 bases. Germline V gene data show CDR1 as MNHEY and CDR2 as SVGAGI. The CDR3 runs 14 residues. V shed 5 bases, J shed 2 bases, and the junction held 3 bases outside the gene matches. The CDR3 nucleotides are TGTGCCAGCAGTGACGACAGGGGGAACTATGGCTACACCTTC. Residues: CASSDDRGNYGYTF.

The J gene is TRBJ1-2, the V gene TRBV6-5, with D possibly TRBD1 on 6 matching bases. Between the trimmed V and J ends, which lost 2 bases and 4 bases, there was a span of 11 bases. The CDR3 consists of 14 residues. CDR1 and CDR2 from the germline V gene are MNHEY and SVGAGI. The CDR3 DNA follows: TGTGCCAGCAGTTACGGGGGGCGGGGCTATGGCTACACCTTC. It translates to CASSYGGRGYGYTF.

This rearrangement joins TRBV5-1 to TRBJ1-5; D gene unclear. Trimming took off 3 bases at V and 2 bases at J, with 9 bases between the two ends. The CDR3 runs to 14 residues. Germline V gene lookup returns CDR1 SGHRS and CDR2 YFSETQ. The chain's CDR3 is CASSSGEGNQPQHF. CDR3 DNA sequence: TGCGCCAGCAGCTCCGGCGAGGGCAATCAGCCCCAGCATTTT.

The chain joins TRBV7-8 to TRBJ2-2; a weak D match, TRBD1 (6 bases). Between the trimmed V and J ends, which lost 2 bases and 5 bases, there was a span of 15 bases. CDR1 is SGHVS, CDR2 FQNEAQ, per germline. The CDR3 is 16 amino acids. The CDR3 DNA is TGTGCCAGCAGCTTAATTACGGGCCAGGGGACCGGGGAGCTGTTTTTT. Its translation is CASSLITGQGTGELFF.

V is TRBV11-2 and J is TRBJ2-7, with 8 bases fitting TRBD1. The CDR3 is made up of 14 amino acids. The trim removed 0 bases at V and 4 bases at J, leaving 2 bases unmatched. The germline CDR1 and CDR2 sequences are SGHAT and FQNNGV. The CDR3 is CASSLDGTGYEQYF. The CDR3 region has the DNA TGTGCCAGCAGCTTAGACGGGACAGGTTACGAGCAGTACTTC.

There are a few counts of this clone. The chain carries TRBV29-1 and TRBJ1-1, with unresolved D. The CDR3 is made up of 12 amino acids. Germline loops: CDR1 SQVTM, CDR2 ANQGSEA. V was cut by 7 bases and J by 2 bases, with 11 bases left in between. The CDR3 DNA sequence: TGCAGCGCCGACCGGGGAAACACTGAAGCTTTCTTT. Its translation: CSADRGNTEAFF. Full variable domain (outside the CDR3, taken from reference TRBV29-1 and TRBJ1-1): SAVISQKPSRDICQRGTSLTIQCQVDSQVTMMFWYRQQPGQSLTLIATANQGSEATYESGFVIDKFPISRPNLTFSTLTVSNMSPEDSSIYLCSADRGNTEAFFGQGTRLTVV.

The chain carries TRBV5-6 and TRBJ2-3; D might be TRBD2 (7 bases). Trimming took off 0 bases at V and 8 bases at J, with 19 bases between the two ends. CDR3 length: 16 residues. Germline V gene data show CDR1 as SGHDT and CDR2 as YYEEEE. DNA for the CDR3: TGTGCCAGCAGCTTGGTCCCGGGGGGCGAAGGTGGTACGCAGTATTTT. It translates to CASSLVPGGEGGTQYF.

This sequence joins TRBV4-2 and TRBJ1-2; D remains unclear. The germline CDR1 and CDR2 sequences are LGHNA and YNFKEQ. The V end was cut by 4 bases, the J end by 6 bases, with 18 bases between. The CDR3 contains 15 residues. CDR3: CASSPLTAGFDGYTF. The CDR3, as DNA: TGTGCCAGCAGCCCTTTGACGGCGGGCTTCGATGGCTACACCTTC.

The chain couples TRBV5-1 to TRBJ1-5; TRBD1 matches 8 bases. The CDR3 has 17 amino acids. Germline V CDR1 and CDR2: SGHRS, YFSETQ. The V gene end was trimmed by 4 bases and the J gene end by 5 bases; junction bases not matched to a gene: 14. The CDR3, as DNA: TGCGCCAGCAGCCTTATCCCAGGGGGCTCAGGAGATCAGCCCCAGCATTTT. This translates into CASSLIPGGSGDQPQHF.

The chain is built from TRBV6-6 and TRBJ2-4; D is possibly TRBD2 (6 bases). V lost 0 bases to trimming and J lost 7 bases, with 10 bases between them. CDR1 MNHNY and CDR2 SVGAGI come from the germline V gene (reference sequence). The CDR3 is 14 amino acids. In DNA form, the CDR3 reads TGTGCCAGCAGTTACTCGACGGAGGGGAACATTCAGTACTTC. It yields the protein CASSYSTEGNIQYF.